Shown below are 11 T cell receptor beta chains from a single sample sequenced in a study of high-grade serous ovarian cancer treatment subgroups. Libraries were prepared by immunoSEQ multiplex PCR; TCRdb keeps only in-frame clonotypes and omits some of them. The sample contains about 33,000 clones, 79% of which appear only once. Tumor tissue was taken before any definitive surgery or chemotherapy was given. The specimen was tumor tissue. Every receptor here comes from a human donor with high-grade serous ovarian cancer.

The gene calls are TRBV19 and TRBJ1-2; D may be TRBD1 (6 bases). V dropped 4 bases and J dropped 1 base, with 7 bases sitting between them. This CDR3 spans 13 amino acids. Germline assignment: CDR1 LNHDA and CDR2 SQIVND (reference sequence). CDR3 DNA sequence: TGTGCCAGTAGTAAACAGGGTAACTATGGCTACACCTTC. Amino acid sequence: CASSKQGNYGYTF.

Here the CDR3 reads CASSSLAGEHGELFF. In DNA form, the CDR3 reads TGTGCCAGCAGCTCCTTGGCGGGAGAGCACGGGGAGCTGTTTTTT. The V call is TRBV11-3, the J call TRBJ2-2, with 7 bases aligning to TRBD2. Germline CDR1 SGHNT, CDR2 YENEEA. This CDR3 comprises 15 residues. Unmatched junction bases numbered 9, after V lost 4 bases and J lost 7 bases.

The rearrangement uses TRBV11-2 and TRBJ2-6; D is undetermined. Trimming removed 1 base at V and 6 bases at J, with 4 bases between. Germline CDR1 reads SGHAT; CDR2 reads FQNNGV. CDR3 length: 13 residues. In DNA form, the CDR3 reads TGTGCCAGCAGCTTAGGTGAGGCCAACGTCCTGACTTTC. It translates to CASSLGEANVLTF.

The chain couples TRBV7-6 to TRBJ2-7; D is unclear. The CDR3 contains 17 residues. CDR1 is SGHVS, CDR2 FNYEAQ, per germline. Deletions cut 1 base from V and 0 bases from J, with 16 bases between. CDR3 in DNA: TGTGCCAGCAGCTTAGATCCCTCTACTACCAGCTCCTACGAGCAGTACTTC. It translates to CASSLDPSTTSSYEQYF. The full variable domain, completed using reference TRBV7-6 and TRBJ2-7, is GAGVSQSPRYKVTKRGQDVALRCDPISGHVSLYWYRQALGQGPEFLTYFNYEAQQDKSGLPNDRFSAERPEGSISTLTIQRTEQRDSAMYRCASSLDPSTTSSYEQYFGPGTRLTVT.

CDR3 residues: CASSLAIRPGQVYNEQFF. CDR3 coding DNA: TGTGCCAGCAGCTTAGCGATACGTCCGGGACAGGTCTACAATGAGCAGTTCTTC. The rearrangement joins TRBV7-9 to TRBJ2-1; 8 bases fit TRBD1. J was trimmed by 3 bases and V by 0 bases; bases with no gene match: 10. From germline, CDR1 is SEHNR and CDR2 FQNEAQ (reference sequence). This CDR3 region has 18 residues.

The V call is TRBV18, the J call TRBJ2-3; 14 nucleotides align to TRBD2. Germline CDR1 is KGHSH and CDR2 is LQKENI. The J segment lost 2 bases and the V segment lost 3 bases, leaving 4 bases of the junction unmatched. This CDR3 has 17 amino acids. The chain's CDR3 is CASSPAGLAGDTDTQYF. In nucleotides, the CDR3 is TGTGCCAGCTCACCTGCGGGACTAGCGGGAGACACAGATACGCAGTATTTT.

This clone came up a few times. The chain carries TRBV4-1 and TRBJ2-7; unclear D gene. CDR1 is MGHRA, CDR2 YSYEKL, per germline. The V and J ends lost 1 base and 5 bases respectively, with 9 bases between them. The CDR3 spans 13 residues. The CDR3 bases are TGCGCCAGCAGCCAAGGAGTAATGGACGAGCAGTACTTC. This sequence encodes CASSQGVMDEQYF.

The V gene is TRBV28, the J gene TRBJ2-3; D not certain. This CDR3 is built from 13 residues. The germline V gene encodes CDR1 MDHEN and CDR2 SYDVKM. V was shortened by 8 bases and J by 5 bases, with 14 bases between the two germline ends. DNA for the CDR3: TGTGCCAGCGTTAGCCGAGGCAGAGATACGCAGTATTTT. Translation: CASVSRGRDTQYF. The variable domain in full, with the rest retrieved from reference TRBV28 and TRBJ2-3, is DVKVTQSSRYLVKRTGEKVFLECVQDMDHENMFWYRQDPGLGLRLIYFSYDVKMKEKGDIPEGYSVSREKKERFSLILESASTNQTSMYLCASVSRGRDTQYFGPGTRLTVL.

The CDR3 region is CSVRGGTSGRYEQYF. The CDR3 nucleotides read TGCAGCGTTCGGGGTGGGACTAGCGGGAGGTACGAGCAGTACTTC. V gene TRBV29-1 combines with J gene TRBJ2-7, with 15 bases lining up with TRBD2. The germline CDR1 and CDR2 sequences are SQVTM and ANQGSEA. The CDR3 spans 15 residues. With V trimmed by 5 bases and J by 4 bases, 6 bases remained unmatched.

The gene calls are TRBV27 and TRBJ2-7, with D tentatively TRBD1 (6 bases). CDR1 is MNHEY, CDR2 SMNVEV, per germline (reference sequence). V was clipped by 6 bases and J by 3 bases, with 15 bases between them. CDR3 size: 14 residues. CDR3 DNA: TGTGCCAGCAGGAAACAGGGTAGATACTACGAGCAGTACTTC. Protein: CASRKQGRYYEQYF.

The chain links TRBV27 to TRBJ2-1; D possibly matches TRBD1 or TRBD2 (5 bases each). Germline CDR1 and CDR2: MNHEY and SMNVEV (reference sequence). This CDR3 contains 14 residues. V lost 5 bases to trimming and J lost 4 bases, with 12 bases between them. The CDR3 region has the DNA TGTGCCAGCAGTCCGTTTGGGACGTACAATGAGCAGTTCTTC. It encodes CASSPFGTYNEQFF.